This TCR beta chain stems from a study of blood T cell repertoires in COVID-19 (TCRdb year 2020). General notes on the study: Collaborator samples came from the United States, Italy and Spain and covered acute and convalescent phases of COVID-19. The prospective study material was composed of cDNA or gDNA derived from T cells, B-cell-depleted T cells, or PBMCs. Subjects who had been exposed to COVID-19, were actively infected with it, or had recovered from it provided the deeply sampled blood TCRbeta repertoires that made up the dataset. The repertoires were made available in a free public database intended to serve as a resource for research on the immune response to SARS-CoV-2. The samples were drawn from two sources: the first 160 participants of the ongoing ImmuneRACE study, and some 1,300 subjects contributed by 6 global collaborators. Nearly every sample came with metadata listing a de-identified subject ID, COVID-19 status, age in years and sex. HLA class I and class II types, where available, came from metadata supplied by the sample provider rather than from assay-based typing. Results and caveats for the whole study, not just this receptor: The amount of clinical and demographic metadata varied by source and participant and was provided uncurated.

Each collaborating institution followed its own protocols to collect whole blood in K2EDTA tubes. For TCRbeta analysis, collaborators shipped samples as frozen whole blood, isolated PBMCs, or DNA extracted from either of those sample types. TCRbeta CDR3 regions were amplified from genomic DNA using the immunoSEQ Assay, a bias-controlled multiplex PCR. On the authors' methods: The number of nucleated cells in each sample was estimated from the amplification of reference gene primers within the assay. To quantify the absolute abundance of each unique TCRbeta CDR3 rearrangement, sequence reads were collapsed and filtered. For each sample, productive Simpson clonality was calculated as the square root of Simpson's diversity index across productive rearrangements. TCRdb stores this immuneACCESS table with in-frame sequences only. Part of the clones is absent; in the studies checked, under half of the shortfall reflects unresolved V genes, and no reason is known for the rest. V, J and clone size derive from that table, while D and trimming were established from the DNA sequence. In all, the sample holds about 52,000 clones, and approximately 91% of those were seen once. Clones ranked in the top ten supply more than 5.5% of the sample.

To note about this clone: Which antigen it targets is not known. Base qualities are not provided; no much larger clone lies one nucleotide away.

The CDR3 measures 17 amino acids from cysteine to phenylalanine. Only CDR3 DNA remains: 51 bases, in frame from the first base. CDR1 and CDR2 were assigned from the germline V gene (reference sequence) as LNHDA and SQIVND. The germline V and J ends show losses of 11 bases and 5 bases respectively, and no gene match explains 23 bases of the junction. The sequence was obtained from a man aged 50 to 59 with active COVID-19. This receptor chain uses TRBV19 and TRBJ1-2; TRBD1 aligns with 7 central bases. The sequenced material came from peripheral blood. CDR3 loop: CASQDALRQGVFYGYTF. The bases read TGTGCCTCCCAGGATGCGTTGCGACAGGGTGTCTTTTATGGCTACACCTTC.